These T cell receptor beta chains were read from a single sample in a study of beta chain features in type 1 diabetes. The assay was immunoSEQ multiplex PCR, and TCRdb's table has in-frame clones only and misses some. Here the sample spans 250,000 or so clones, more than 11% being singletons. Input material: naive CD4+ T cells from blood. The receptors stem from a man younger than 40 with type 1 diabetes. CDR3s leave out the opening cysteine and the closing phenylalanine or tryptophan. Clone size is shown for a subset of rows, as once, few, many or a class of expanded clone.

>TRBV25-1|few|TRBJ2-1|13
ASSVRQGSYNEQF
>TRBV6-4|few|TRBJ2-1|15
ASSDGGKGLLNNEQF
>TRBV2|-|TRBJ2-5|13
ASSATDAGKETQY
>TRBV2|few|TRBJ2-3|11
ASRQTSTDTQY
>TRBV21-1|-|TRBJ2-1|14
ATPLEGRGSYNEQF
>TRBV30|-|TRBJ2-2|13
AWSVPRIVTGELF
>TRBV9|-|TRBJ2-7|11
ASSVGQGNEQY
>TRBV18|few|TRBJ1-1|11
ASSRDMNTEAF
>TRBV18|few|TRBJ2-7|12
ASSPRRELYEQY
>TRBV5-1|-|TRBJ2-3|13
ASSPLAGDPDTQY